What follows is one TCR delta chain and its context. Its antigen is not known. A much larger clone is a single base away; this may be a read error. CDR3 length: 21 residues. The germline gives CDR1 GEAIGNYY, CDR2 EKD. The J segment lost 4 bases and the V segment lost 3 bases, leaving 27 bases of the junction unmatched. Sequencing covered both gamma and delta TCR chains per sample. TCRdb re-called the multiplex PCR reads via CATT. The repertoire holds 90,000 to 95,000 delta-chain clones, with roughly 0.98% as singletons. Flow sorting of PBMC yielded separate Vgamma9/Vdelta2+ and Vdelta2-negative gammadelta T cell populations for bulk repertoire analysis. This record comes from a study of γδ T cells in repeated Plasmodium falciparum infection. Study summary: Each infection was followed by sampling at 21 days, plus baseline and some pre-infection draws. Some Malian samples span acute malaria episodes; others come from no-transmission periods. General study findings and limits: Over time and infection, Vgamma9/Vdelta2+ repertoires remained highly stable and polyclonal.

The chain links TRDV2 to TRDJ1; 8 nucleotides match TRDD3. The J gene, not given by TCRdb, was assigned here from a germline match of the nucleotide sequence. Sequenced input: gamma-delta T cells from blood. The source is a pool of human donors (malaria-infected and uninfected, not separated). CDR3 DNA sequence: TGTGCCTGTGACCCCCTTCGCCGACTGGGGGGCCCCTGGAAAGGTGGCGATAAACTCATCTTT. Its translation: CACDPLRRLGGPWKGGDKLIF.